This T cell receptor (beta chain) emerged from a study of blood T cells in healthy people across ages. The CDR3 is made up of 15 amino acids. V gave up 1 base and J gave up 13 bases, with 20 bases separating them. CDR1 is MDHEN, CDR2 SYDVKM, per germline. General study points: The recorded TCR beta diversity per million T cells decreased in a roughly linear manner with age. There was a strong correlation between TCR beta diversity and naive T cell percentage. Naive CD4+ cells and diversity were both higher in long-lived donors than in aged donors.

A second roughly 7 to 12 cycle PCR used barcoded and J-beta primers. From the 5' RACE reads, TCRdb called clonotypes with MiXCR, one entry per CDR3 protein. The sample gives about 1.6 million distinct CDR3 sequences, about 35% of which show up once; 10% to 12% is in the top ten. Donors ranged from about 6 to 90 years old and were healthy Caucasians in Russia. Points on this clonotype: Its target is not known.

V and J are TRBV28 and TRBJ2-1, with D tentatively TRBD2 (6 bases). The specimen sequenced was blood. This TCR derives from a woman aged 25 to 39 in good health. CDR3 in DNA: TGTGCCAGCAGTTTATTTCTCCTAGCGAGCTCCCATCAGTTCTTC. This sequence encodes CASSLFLLASSHQFF.